The 18 T cell receptor beta chains below come from one sample, sequenced in a study of blood T cells in healthy people across ages. A second roughly 6 to 12 cycle PCR used barcoded and J-beta primers. TCRdb independently ran MiXCR on the 5' RACE reads; one entry per CDR3 protein. There are hundreds of thousands of distinct CDR3 sequences in the sample; roughly 60% occur only once, and 20% to 25% lies in the top ten. Sequencing used blood. The receptors derive from a man younger than 40 in good health.

The chain uses TRBV20-1 and TRBJ2-1, with TRBD1 matching 10 bases. There are 14 residues in the CDR3. V lost 6 bases and J lost 2; bases outside the gene matches: 4. CDR1 is DFQATT, CDR2 SNEGSKA, per germline (reference sequence). This CDR3 is CSAPGQGAYNEQFF. The CDR3 DNA sequence: TGCAGTGCCCCCGGACAGGGGGCCTACAATGAGCAGTTCTTC.

The V call is TRBV7-2, the J call TRBJ2-3, with a tentative D call TRBD2 (6 bases). The V end was cut by 0 bases, the J end by 10 bases, with 11 bases between. Germline V lookup: CDR1 SGHTA, CDR2 FQGNSA. The CDR3 extends over 13 amino acids. The CDR3 region is CASSLAHQRAQYF. The CDR3 nucleotides read TGTGCCAGCAGCTTAGCGCACCAGCGGGCGCAGTATTTT.

The chain is built from TRBV11-2 and TRBJ2-3; 11 bases map to TRBD2. CDR1 and CDR2 from the germline V gene are SGHAT and FQNNGV. The CDR3 contains 18 residues. With 5 bases clipped from V and 2 bases from J, the junction kept 12 bases outside the gene matches. The DNA of the CDR3 is TGTGCCAGCAGCCCCTGGAGGGCACTAGCGGGGGTCACAGATACGCAGTATTTT. It specifies CASSPWRALAGVTDTQYF. The entire variable domain, with the rest obtained from reference TRBV11-2 and TRBJ2-3, is as follows: EAGVAQSPRYKIIEKRQSVAFWCNPISGHATLYWYQQILGQGPKLLIQFQNNGVVDDSQLPKDRFSAERLKGVDSTLKIQPAKLEDSAVYLCASSPWRALAGVTDTQYFGPGTRLTVL.

The chain is built from TRBV9 and TRBJ2-4; D is perhaps TRBD2 (6 bases). The J call may be in error: the DNA end matches TRBJ2-7 better. This CDR3 spans 13 amino acids. CDR1 is SGDLS, CDR2 YYNGEE, per germline. For the CDR3, the DNA is TGTGCCAGCAGCTCTCGGGACTTCCACGAGCAGTACTTC. Translated: CASSSRDFHEQYF.

The chain joins TRBV29-1 to TRBJ2-3; D is ambiguous. The CDR3 runs 14 residues. Trimming took 4 bases from V and 0 from J, leaving 11 bases between them. The germline V gene encodes CDR1 SQVTM and CDR2 ANQGSEA. The DNA of the CDR3 is TGCAGCGTTGCCCCTGGCACTAGCACAGATACGCAGTATTTT. This sequence encodes CSVAPGTSTDTQYF.

The chain employs TRBV5-1 and TRBJ2-7; tentative D call: TRBD2 (6 bases). The ends were cut back, 2 bases at V and 4 bases at J, with 13 bases in the middle. The CDR3 extends over 14 amino acids. Looked up from germline, CDR1 is SGHRS and CDR2 is YFSETQ. The CDR3 here is CASSLDGLRYEQYF. CDR3 in DNA: TGCGCCAGCAGCTTAGACGGACTAAGGTACGAGCAGTACTTC.

The V gene is TRBV7-2, the J gene TRBJ1-6, with 7 bases that match TRBD1. The CDR3 is made up of 15 amino acids. V shed 5 bases and J 9 bases; nucleotides not matched to a gene: 10. Germline CDR1 SGHTA, CDR2 FQGNSA. The DNA for the CDR3 is TGTGCCAGCAGCCACGCACAGGGGTCCTCTTCACCCCTCCACTTT. Translating it yields CASSHAQGSSSPLHF.

This clonotype has just a few counts. The rearrangement joins TRBV4-2 to TRBJ2-3, with 10 bases identical to TRBD2. Germline values: CDR1 LGHNA, CDR2 YNFKEQ. The ends lost 0 bases at V and 4 bases at J; junction bases unmatched: 10. This CDR3 is 18 amino acids long. In DNA, the CDR3 is TGTGCCAGCAGCCAAGATCCGGCTAGCGGGGGTCGCCCAGATACGCAGTATTTT. Residues: CASSQDPASGGRPDTQYF.

This clonotype showed up just a few times. The chain combines TRBV2 with TRBJ2-5; D is possibly TRBD2 (6 bases). CDR1 is SNHLY, CDR2 FYNNEI, per germline. The CDR3 contains 13 residues. V lost 5 bases to trimming and J lost 4 bases, with 11 bases between them. CDR3 coding DNA: TGTGCCAGCAGTTTGGACTATTCAGAGACCCAGTACTTC. Residues: CASSLDYSETQYF.

V gene TRBV20-1 combines with J gene TRBJ2-3; 9 bases fit TRBD2. Germline lookup yields CDR1 DFQATT and CDR2 SNEGSKA (reference sequence). The CDR3 extends over 14 amino acids. V shed 6 bases and J 7 bases; nucleotides not matched to a gene: 11. This chain's CDR3 is CSATSGPSPNTQYF. CDR3 nucleotide sequence: TGCAGTGCCACTAGCGGGCCCTCCCCGAATACGCAGTATTTT.

This chain uses TRBV10-2 with TRBJ1-1; TRBD1 aligns across 9 bases. Germline CDR1 and CDR2: WSHSY and SAAADI. After removal of 6 bases from V and 2 bases from J, the junction contained 7 bases not matched to a gene. The CDR3 totals 15 residues. CDR3 bases: TGCGCCAGCAGCCCCGGGACAGGGCTTAACACTGAAGCTTTCTTT. It encodes CASSPGTGLNTEAFF.

The chain joins TRBV7-3 to TRBJ2-2; 9 bases match TRBD2. V dropped 1 base and J dropped 8; count of bases not matched to a gene: 8. The CDR3 consists of 16 residues. Per the germline V gene, CDR1 is SGHTA and CDR2 is FQGTGA. CDR3 in amino acids: CASSLMASGALGELFF. The CDR3 DNA reads TGTGCCAGCAGCTTAATGGCTAGCGGGGCCCTTGGGGAGCTGTTTTTT.

This clonotype was counted many times. V gene TRBV29-1 combines with J gene TRBJ2-7; D is unclear. V lost 0 bases, J lost 3 bases, and 3 bases lay in between. The germline CDR1 and CDR2 sequences are SQVTM and ANQGSEA. The CDR3 has 11 residues. CDR3 coding DNA: TGCAGCGTTGAAGAAGTCTACGAGCAGTACTTC. Its protein is CSVEEVYEQYF.

This clonotype was seen a few times. The chain has TRBV4-3 and TRBJ2-5; no clear D gene. The J call may be mistaken, given a closer DNA end match to TRBJ2-7. The CDR3 contains 13 residues. CDR1 LGHNA and CDR2 YSLEER come from the germline V gene. Here the CDR3 DNA reads TGCGCCAGCAGCCAGTCTCAGCGTTACGAGCAGTACTTC. As protein: CASSQSQRYEQYF.

The chain has TRBV7-2 and TRBJ1-4; no clear D gene. The CDR3 sequence is 14 residues long. Germline CDR1 and CDR2: SGHTA and FQGNSA. Trimming removed 3 bases from V and 4 bases from J, with 9 bases in between. DNA for the CDR3: TGTGCCAGCAGCTTCAGAAGTTTTAATGAAAAACTGTTTTTT. This encodes CASSFRSFNEKLFF.

V is TRBV28 and J is TRBJ2-5, with TRBD2 matching 10 bases. CDR1 MDHEN and CDR2 SYDVKM come from the germline V gene. The CDR3 is 18 amino acids. The junction had 16 bases not matched to a gene; V was cut back by 5 bases and J by 4 bases. CDR3 nucleotide sequence: TGTGCCAGCAGTGCCATTGGGACTAGCGTTAATATGGTAGAGACCCAGTACTTC. It codes for CASSAIGTSVNMVETQYF.

This chain connects TRBV3-1 to TRBJ2-1; maybe TRBD2 (6 bases). Germline CDR1 LGHDT, CDR2 YNNKEL (reference sequence). This CDR3 spans 16 amino acids. V was clipped by 3 bases and J by 7 bases, with 19 bases between them. The CDR3 reads CASSHSGTRGHNEQFF. The DNA for the CDR3 is TGTGCCAGCAGCCACTCCGGGACTCGAGGACATAATGAGCAGTTCTTC.

The chain couples TRBV7-2 to TRBJ2-1, with 9 bases matching TRBD2. The length of the CDR3 is 16 residues. With 2 bases clipped from V and 9 bases from J, the junction kept 11 bases outside the gene matches. Per the germline V gene, CDR1 is SGHTA and CDR2 is FQGNSA. The CDR3 sequence: CASSLMAGGPNAEQFF. The CDR3 DNA follows: TGTGCCAGCAGCTTAATGGCGGGGGGGCCGAATGCTGAGCAGTTCTTC. The variable domain in full, with the rest retrieved from reference TRBV7-2 and TRBJ2-1, is GAGVSQSPSNKVTEKGKDVELRCDPISGHTALYWYRQSLGQGLEFLIYFQGNSAPDKSGLPSDRFSAERTGGSVSTLTIQRTQQEDSAVYLCASSLMAGGPNAEQFFGPGTRLTVL.